Sequencing of this T cell receptor beta chain was carried out in a study of blood T cell repertoires in COVID-19. About the study: Acute and convalescent COVID-19 specimens originated in the United States, Italy and Spain. T cells, B-cell-depleted T cells, or PBMCs supplied cDNA or gDNA.

Original processing methods: The assay estimated nucleated cells by amplifying reference gene primers. Some clones are missing from TCRdb's copy, which holds only in-frame ones; the method was immunoSEQ multiplex PCR. Clonal size and the V and J genes are those of that table, whereas D and trimming came from the DNA. The repertoire holds some 130,000 clones, approximately 83% seen once, with roughly 10% in the top ten. V dropped 5 bases and J dropped 0; count of bases not matched to a gene: 9. Germline V gene sequence: CDR1 SEHNR, CDR2 FQNEAQ (reference sequence). The CDR3 spans 16 residues. The sequence was collected from a man aged 40-50 years with active or convalescent COVID-19. This sequence joins TRBV7-9 and TRBJ2-7; 8 nucleotides agree with TRBD1. Sample: peripheral blood. As DNA, the CDR3 is TGTGCCAGCAGCGACCCCGACAGGGGACCCTCCTACGAGCAGTACTTC. Translated, it gives CASSDPDRGPSYEQYF.